This entry lists 24 T cell receptor beta chains sequenced from one sample in a study of shared clonotypes between healthy human individuals. The table came from immunoSEQ multiplex PCR; TCRdb's copy has only in-frame clones and leaves some out. Of under 1,100,000 clones detected, approximately 72% appear once; the ten largest clones hold approximately 1.5%. The sequenced sample consisted of memory CD4+ T cells sorted from blood. Subset specified: CD45RA-negative fraction. These receptors were taken from a young man in good health.

The V call is TRBV4-1, the J call TRBJ2-7; no clear D. The CDR3 consists of 15 residues. The ends were cut back, 1 base at V and 2 bases at J, with 12 bases in the middle. The germline CDR1 and CDR2 sequences are MGHRA and YSYEKL. The CDR3 sequence: CASSQGPDGTYEQYF. The DNA for the CDR3 is TGCGCCAGCAGCCAAGGTCCGGACGGAACCTACGAGCAGTACTTC.

The genes are TRBV10-3 and TRBJ2-2; TRBD2 might be the D (5 bases). The CDR3 has 16 residues. Germline V CDR1 and CDR2: ENHRY, SYGVKD. V was pared by 2 bases and J by 6 bases, with 16 bases between. CDR3 DNA: TGTGCCATCAGTGAGGCCCTCCAAGGACTTGCCGGGGAGCTGTTTTTT. This codes for CAISEALQGLAGELFF.

This chain joins TRBV6-5 and TRBJ1-1; D call uncertain. Trimming left V 6 bases short and J 7 bases short, with 15 bases between. The CDR3 has 13 residues. Germline-derived CDR1 and CDR2 are MNHEY and SVGAGI. This CDR3 reads CASSPAESYEAFF. As DNA, the CDR3 is TGTGCCAGCAGCCCCGCCGAATCCTATGAAGCTTTCTTT.

The chain recombines TRBV7-3 with TRBJ2-3; TRBD2 agrees at 12 bases. Germline V CDR1 and CDR2: SGHTA, FQGTGA. This CDR3 spans 15 amino acids. V dropped 5 bases and J dropped 4; count of bases not matched to a gene: 4. CDR3 nucleotide sequence: TGTGCCAGCAGCCCCCTAGCGGGGGGGGCAGATACGCAGTATTTT. This gives the protein CASSPLAGGADTQYF. The complete variable domain, with remaining parts taken from reference TRBV7-3 and TRBJ2-3, reads GAGVSQTPSNKVTEKGKYVELRCDPISGHTALYWYRQSLGQGPEFLIYFQGTGAADDSGLPNDRFFAVRPEGSVSTLKIQRTERGDSAVYLCASSPLAGGADTQYFGPGTRLTVL.

The V and J genes are TRBV19 and TRBJ2-7, with 9 bases aligning to TRBD2. This CDR3 region has 14 residues. Germline V CDR1 and CDR2: LNHDA, SQIVND (reference sequence). V shed 7 bases and J 3 bases; nucleotides not matched to a gene: 7. CDR3 bases: TGTGCCAGTACCCCTCGCGGGAGGGACTACGAGCAGTACTTC. This gives the protein CASTPRGRDYEQYF.

Concerning this clone: Other nucleotide sequences from this sample produce the same CDR3. The rearrangement links TRBV30 to TRBJ1-5; D is uncertain. The CDR3 is 15 residues long. From germline, CDR1 is GTSNPN and CDR2 SVGIG (reference sequence). Trimming removed 0 bases at V and 4 bases at J, with 13 bases between. This CDR3 reads CAWSVPPERNQPQHF. Here the CDR3 DNA reads TGTGCCTGGAGTGTACCGCCAGAGAGGAATCAGCCCCAGCATTTT.

This clone was observed many times. At the DNA level, this CDR3 is encoded by other sequences in the same sample as well. The chain recombines TRBV5-1 with TRBJ2-7; D is uncertain. Trimming pared 3 bases from V and 1 base from J, leaving 2 bases between. Germline loops: CDR1 SGHRS, CDR2 YFSETQ. The CDR3 sequence is 11 residues long. The CDR3 sequence is CASSSSYEQYF. CDR3 nucleotide sequence: TGCGCCAGCAGCTCTTCCTACGAGCAGTACTTC. Looking up the rest from reference TRBV5-1 and TRBJ2-7 gives the full variable domain: KAGVTQTPRYLIKTRGQQVTLSCSPISGHRSVSWYQQTPGQGLQFLFEYFSETQRNKGNFPGRFSGRQFSNSRSEMNVSTLELGDSALYLCASSSSYEQYFGPGTRLTVT.

V and J are TRBV5-4 and TRBJ2-3; TRBD2 agrees at 8 bases. The CDR3 is made up of 14 amino acids. Germline values: CDR1 SGHNT, CDR2 YYREEE (reference sequence). V dropped 6 bases and J dropped 8; count of bases not matched to a gene: 11. The CDR3 is CASKLSGSPGTQYF. The CDR3 DNA is TGTGCCAGCAAACTCAGCGGGAGTCCAGGTACGCAGTATTTT. Together with reference TRBV5-4 and TRBJ2-3, the CDR3 gives the full variable domain: ETGVTQSPTHLIKTRGQQVTLRCSSQSGHNTVSWYQQALGQGPQFIFQYYREEENGRGNFPPRFSGLQFPNYSSELNVNALELDDSALYLCASKLSGSPGTQYFGPGTRLTVL.

This chain joins TRBV6-5 and TRBJ2-3, with a possible D match to TRBD2 (6 bases). The CDR3 is 14 amino acids. Germline CDR1 reads MNHEY; CDR2 reads SVGAGI. The V end was cut by 4 bases, the J end by 3 bases, with 11 bases between. The CDR3 spells CASSFRRDTDTQYF. CDR3 nucleotide sequence: TGTGCCAGCAGTTTTAGGAGGGATACAGATACGCAGTATTTT.

The chain couples TRBV11-2 to TRBJ1-3; D is undetermined. The V end lost 1 base, the J end lost 9 bases, and 13 bases lay between the germline ends. The CDR3 sequence is 14 residues long. Germline V gene lookup returns CDR1 SGHAT and CDR2 FQNNGV. The CDR3 here is CASSLAGGFVTIYF. The CDR3, as DNA: TGTGCCAGCAGCTTAGCGGGCGGGTTTGTCACCATATATTTT.

The V gene is TRBV19, the J gene TRBJ1-1, with D possibly TRBD1 on 5 matching bases. The CDR3 runs 19 residues. V shed 10 bases and J shed 3 bases, with 33 bases lying between them. Per the germline V gene, CDR1 is LNHDA and CDR2 is SQIVND (reference sequence). This CDR3 reads CATVTRGVPGRPMDTEAFF. As DNA, the CDR3 is TGTGCCACCGTCACCCGAGGGGTACCAGGACGACCGATGGACACTGAAGCTTTCTTT. The full variable domain, its missing parts supplied by reference TRBV19 and TRBJ1-1, is DGGITQSPKYLFRKEGQNVTLSCEQNLNHDAMYWYRQDPGQGLRLIYYSQIVNDFQKGDIAEGYSVSREKKESFPLTVTSAQKNPTAFYLCATVTRGVPGRPMDTEAFFGQGTRLTVV.

The chain joins TRBV10-3 to TRBJ1-2; D call uncertain. The V end lost 0 bases, the J end lost 8 bases, and 7 bases lay between the germline ends. The germline V gene has CDR1 ENHRY and CDR2 SYGVKD. The CDR3 spans 12 residues. CDR3 in DNA: TGTGCCATCAGTGAGTCAGGTCTAGGCTACACCTTC. Translation: CAISESGLGYTF.

The rearrangement joins TRBV11-2 to TRBJ1-1; perhaps TRBD1 as D (5 bases). The germline CDR1 and CDR2 sequences are SGHAT and FQNNGV. Trimming removed 2 bases from V and 0 bases from J, with 7 bases in between. This CDR3 contains 14 residues. The CDR3 region is CASSLNRMNTEAFF. The CDR3 DNA reads as TGTGCCAGCAGCTTAAACAGGATGAACACTGAAGCTTTCTTT.

As for this clone: The junction departs from the called germline gene at one end, perhaps through a read error. This chain uses TRBV19 with TRBJ2-7; 9 nucleotides match TRBD2. The V gene's germline CDR1 is LNHDA and CDR2 SQIVND (reference sequence). This CDR3 spans 16 amino acids. CDR3 nucleotides: TGTGCCAGTAGTGTAGATAGCGGGAGAGAAGGCTACGAGCAGTACTTC. It specifies CASSVDSGREGYEQYF.

The rearrangement joins TRBV30 to TRBJ2-5; possible D gene TRBD2, 6 bases. This CDR3 contains 13 residues. V was cut by 1 base and J by 7 bases, with 13 bases left in between. CDR1 and CDR2 from the germline V gene are GTSNPN and SVGIG (reference sequence). The CDR3 protein is CAWSDGVGGTQYF. The CDR3 DNA reads TGTGCCTGGAGTGACGGGGTGGGGGGGACCCAGTACTTC.

This clone appeared a single time. The chain is built from TRBV5-1 and TRBJ2-1; D perhaps matches TRBD2 (5 bases). This CDR3 spans 15 amino acids. Germline assignment: CDR1 SGHRS and CDR2 YFSETQ. Trimming took 0 bases from V and 4 from J, leaving 11 bases between them. CDR3 DNA sequence: TGCGCCAGCAGCTTGGTCGGGGAGAGATACAATGAGCAGTTCTTC. Translation: CASSLVGERYNEQFF.

The V gene is TRBV4-3, the J gene TRBJ2-6; D is unclear. The CDR3 consists of 16 residues. V dropped 0 bases and J dropped 2 bases, with 8 bases sitting between them. Germline CDR1 LGHNA, CDR2 YSLEER. The CDR3 sequence is CASSQDKVAGANVLTF. The CDR3 DNA sequence: TGCGCCAGCAGCCAAGATAAGGTGGCTGGGGCCAACGTCCTGACTTTC.

CDR3 region: CASSVREGHSPLHF. The CDR3 DNA sequence: TGTGCCAGCAGCGTTCGGGAAGGGCATTCACCCCTCCACTTT. The V call is TRBV9, the J call TRBJ1-6; D is unresolved. V was trimmed by 2 bases and J by 8 bases, leaving 11 bases between them. Germline V gene sequence: CDR1 SGDLS, CDR2 YYNGEE. The CDR3 covers 14 residues.

The sample holds one count of this clone. The genes are TRBV6-5 and TRBJ1-4; no firm D call. Trimming took off 0 bases at V and 10 bases at J, with 9 bases between the two ends. Germline V CDR1 and CDR2: MNHEY, SVGAGI. The CDR3 length is 13 residues. The CDR3 sequence is CASSYSVSGKLFF. In DNA form, the CDR3 reads TGTGCCAGCAGTTACTCGGTGTCAGGAAAACTGTTTTTT.

This clone appeared once. The chain is built from TRBV4-1 and TRBJ1-5, with TRBD1 identical over 12 bases. CDR3 size: 18 residues. Germline V gene sequence: CDR1 MGHRA, CDR2 YSYEKL. With V trimmed by 0 bases and J by 7 bases, 10 bases remained unmatched. Written as DNA, the CDR3 is TGCGCCAGCAGCCAAGAAGCGGGACAGGGGGCGTCTTGGCAGCCCCAGCATTTT. Translating gives CASSQEAGQGASWQPQHF.

This chain joins TRBV6-1 and TRBJ2-4; D may correspond to TRBD1 or TRBD2 (5 bases each). The V and J ends lost 3 bases and 2 bases respectively, with 14 bases between them. CDR3 size: 16 residues. The V gene's germline CDR1 is MNHNS and CDR2 SASEGT. CDR3 sequence reads: CASSESGSRTKNIQYF. CDR3 nucleotide sequence: TGTGCCAGCAGTGAGTCAGGGAGCAGGACCAAAAACATTCAGTACTTC.

The chain has TRBV6-6 and TRBJ1-5; TRBD1 matches at 7 bases. The CDR3 sequence is 14 residues long. V was clipped by 4 bases and J by 6 bases; unmatched bases: 6. The germline CDR1 and CDR2 sequences are MNHNY and SVGAGI (reference sequence). CDR3 protein: CASSSRGGGQPQHF. The CDR3 DNA reads as TGTGCCAGCAGTTCCAGAGGGGGCGGTCAGCCCCAGCATTTT.

A remark on this clone: Other DNA sequences in this sample translate to the same CDR3. The CDR3 loop reads CASSYLRDTEAFF. DNA for the CDR3: TGTGCCAGCAGTTACCTTCGGGACACTGAAGCTTTCTTT. The J gene is TRBJ1-1, the V gene TRBV6-5; D is unresolved. The CDR3 extends over 13 amino acids. V was pared by 2 bases and J by 3 bases, with 7 bases between. CDR1 MNHEY and CDR2 SVGAGI come from the germline V gene.

The chain employs TRBV13 and TRBJ2-1, with TRBD2 matching over 13 bases. The CDR3 is 20 residues long. Germline V gene sequence: CDR1 PRHDT, CDR2 FYEKMQ (reference sequence). V gave up 5 bases and J gave up 2 bases; unmatched junction bases: 15. In DNA form, the CDR3 reads TGTGCCAGCAGCAAACTAGGGACTAGCGGGAAACCGGGGCCCTACAATGAGCAGTTCTTC. Translated: CASSKLGTSGKPGPYNEQFF.